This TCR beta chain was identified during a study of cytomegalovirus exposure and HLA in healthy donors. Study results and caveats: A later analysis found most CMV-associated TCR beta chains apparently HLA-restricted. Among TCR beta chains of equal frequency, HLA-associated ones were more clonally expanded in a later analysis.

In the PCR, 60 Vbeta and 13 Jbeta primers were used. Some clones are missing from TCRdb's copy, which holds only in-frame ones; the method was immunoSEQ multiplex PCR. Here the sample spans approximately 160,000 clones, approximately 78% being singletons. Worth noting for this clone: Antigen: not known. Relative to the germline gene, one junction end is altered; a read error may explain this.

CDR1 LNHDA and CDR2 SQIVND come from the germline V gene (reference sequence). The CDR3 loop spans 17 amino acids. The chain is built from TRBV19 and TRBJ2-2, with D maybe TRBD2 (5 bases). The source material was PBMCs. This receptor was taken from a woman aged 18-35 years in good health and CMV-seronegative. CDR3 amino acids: CASRSFRTGSNTGELFF. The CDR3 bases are TGTGCTAGTAGATCCTTTCGGACGGGATCGAACACCGGGGAGCTGTTTTTT. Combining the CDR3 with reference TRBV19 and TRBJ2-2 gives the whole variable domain DGGITQSPKYLFRKEGQNVTLSCEQNLNHDAMYWYRQDPGQGLRLIYYSQIVNDFQKGDIAEGYSVSREKKESFPLTVTSAQKNPTAFYLCASRSFRTGSNTGELFFGEGSRLTVL.